The clone carrying this T cell receptor beta chain was picked up many times. Its antigen is unknown. This entry is derived from a study of T-cell reconstitution after alpha-beta-depleted transplantation in children. Broader study findings: There were some patients whose high TCRbeta diversity at day 60 came from surviving recipient T cells and thymic progenitors. There were reportedly several hundred expanded graft clones from which alpha-beta T cells came about two months after transplant. T cells produced anew were the main source of T-cell counts and diversity one year after transplant.

The CDR3 is 14 residues long. With 5 bases removed from V and 5 bases from J, the gap between germline ends came to 12 bases. Germline V CDR1 and CDR2: SEHNR, FQNEAQ (reference sequence). Preparation of the TCRbeta library used unique molecular identifiers. MiXCR was run by TCRdb on the PCR reads, yielding one entry per CDR3 protein. The profile shows around 670,000 distinct CDR3 sequences, roughly 13% of them singletons. The sample consisted of PBMCs, taken before TCRalphabeta/CD19-depleted stem cell transplant. The rearrangement links TRBV7-9 to TRBJ2-2; no definite D call. The clonotype comes from a girl aged 2-10 years with congenital amegakaryocytic thrombocytopenia, due to receive a stem cell transplant. This CDR3 reads CASSPIPRTGELFF. The CDR3 nucleotides are TGTGCCAGCAGCCCTATCCCAAGGACCGGGGAGCTGTTTTTT.